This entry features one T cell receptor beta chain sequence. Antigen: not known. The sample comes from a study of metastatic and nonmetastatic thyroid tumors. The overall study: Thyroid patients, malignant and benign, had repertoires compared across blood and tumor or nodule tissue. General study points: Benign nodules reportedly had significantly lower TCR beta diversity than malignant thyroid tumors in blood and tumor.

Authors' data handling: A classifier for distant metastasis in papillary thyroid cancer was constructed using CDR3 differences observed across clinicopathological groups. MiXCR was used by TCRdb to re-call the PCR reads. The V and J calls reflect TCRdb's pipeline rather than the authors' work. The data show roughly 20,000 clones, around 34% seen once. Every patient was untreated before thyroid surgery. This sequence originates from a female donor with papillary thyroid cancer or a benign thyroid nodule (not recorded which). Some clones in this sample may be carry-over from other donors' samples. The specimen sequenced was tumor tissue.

The CDR3 DNA sequence: TGTGCCAGCAGCTTGGTGCCAGGGAGCAATCAGCCCCAGCATTTT. Protein sequence: CASSLVPGSNQPQHF. V usage is TRBV5-8 and J usage is TRBJ1-5, with TRBD1 as a possible D gene (5 bases). Trimming shortened V by 0 bases and J by 1 base, and 8 bases separated the two germline ends. CDR1 and CDR2 from the germline V gene are SGHTS and YDEGEE. CDR3 length equals 15 residues.